The 5 T cell receptor beta chains in this list originate from one sample, sequenced in a study of blood T cells in healthy people across ages. Primed by a sample-barcoded 5' primer and a J-beta primer mix, a second PCR proceeded for about 7 to 11 cycles. One entry per CDR3 protein, called by TCRdb with MiXCR from the 5' RACE reads. The sample shows 800,000 to 950,000 distinct CDR3 sequences, 25% to 35% of them seen only once. This sample was also put to use in a study of T cells of mothers and their children.

Sequencing was performed on blood. These receptors all come from a woman aged 40 to 50 in good health.

This chain links TRBV11-2 with TRBJ2-3, with 8 bases lining up with TRBD2. V dropped 3 bases and J dropped 5; count of bases not matched to a gene: 10. Germline V gene sequence: CDR1 SGHAT, CDR2 FQNNGV. The CDR3 consists of 16 residues. CDR3 sequence reads: CASSLGGTRPLDTQYF. The CDR3 DNA follows: TGTGCCAGCAGCTTGGGTGGGACTAGGCCATTAGATACGCAGTATTTT.

The V call is TRBV10-3, the J call TRBJ1-1; 11 bases map to TRBD1. Per the germline V gene, CDR1 is ENHRY and CDR2 is SYGVKD. The V segment lost 6 bases and the J segment 3 bases; nucleotides outside the gene matches: 9. The CDR3 has 16 residues. As DNA, the CDR3 is TGTGCCATCAGCCCTAGGGACAGGGGGTTGGACACTGAAGCTTTCTTT. This sequence encodes CAISPRDRGLDTEAFF.

V usage is TRBV20-1 and J usage is TRBJ2-6; D assignment may be TRBD1 or TRBD2 (5 bases each). The CDR3 contains 16 residues. Per germline, CDR1 DFQATT and CDR2 SNEGSKA (reference sequence). The germline V and J ends were trimmed by 6 bases and 0 bases, with 15 bases remaining between them. CDR3 residues: CSAQTGTSSGANVLTF. In DNA, the CDR3 is TGCAGTGCGCAGACGGGGACGAGCTCTGGGGCCAACGTCCTGACTTTC.

The rearrangement joins TRBV6-5 to TRBJ2-5, with D possibly being TRBD1 (6 bases). Germline V lookup: CDR1 MNHEY, CDR2 SVGAGI. Trimming stripped 7 bases from V and 2 bases from J, with 14 bases between. This CDR3 comprises 14 residues. The CDR3 is CASTRGLGQETQYF. CDR3 DNA sequence: TGTGCCAGCACCAGGGGTTTGGGGCAAGAGACCCAGTACTTC.

This clonotype was found once. The rearrangement links TRBV3-1 to TRBJ2-1; perhaps TRBD2 as D (5 bases). The V and J ends lost 3 bases and 8 bases respectively, with 11 bases between them. Germline CDR1 reads LGHDT; CDR2 reads YNNKEL (reference sequence). This CDR3 comprises 13 residues. The CDR3 here is CASSHSTGYEQFF. CDR3 DNA: TGTGCCAGCAGCCACTCGACGGGATATGAGCAGTTCTTC.